The present entry profiles one T cell receptor beta chain with its context. These data come from a study of cytotoxic CD8 clonotypes in ibrutinib-treated CLL. Unmatched junction bases numbered 8, after V lost 4 bases and J lost 3 bases. This CDR3 has 16 amino acids. In germline, CDR1 is SGHAT, CDR2 FQDESV (reference sequence). The assay was immunoSEQ multiplex PCR, and TCRdb's table has in-frame clones only and misses some. This sample carries over 100,000 clones, approximately 85% of them seen once, and the ten largest clones take roughly 2%. The sequence was collected from a human donor with chronic lymphocytic leukemia. This sequence joins TRBV11-1 and TRBJ2-1; 8 bases are shared with TRBD2. Sequenced here: PBMCs, sampled after 24 months of ibrutinib treatment. The CDR3 loop is CASSSRGGNYYNEQFF. CDR3 coding DNA: TGTGCCAGCAGCTCCCGCGGGGGGAACTACTACAATGAGCAGTTCTTC.